This T cell receptor (beta chain) appears in the sequencing data of a study of T cells after yellow fever vaccination. Worth noting for this clonotype: The antigen is unknown.

The authors made TCR cDNA by 5'RACE template switching, adding a universal primer site and UMIs. TCRdb itself ran the 5' RACE reads through MiXCR, one entry per CDR3 protein. This table holds 450,000 to 650,000 distinct CDR3 sequences, 13% found once. CDR3 length: 13 residues. Per the germline V gene, CDR1 is SGHNT and CDR2 is YYREEE (reference sequence). V lost 1 base and J 3 bases, leaving 7 bases between the germline ends. General study findings and limits: Some clonotypes, a small share, were shared between CD4 and CD8 compartments.

The TCR was taken from a man younger than 45 who received the YFV17D yellow fever vaccine. The input for sequencing was PBMCs, taken on the day of the yellow fever booster vaccination. The gene calls are TRBV5-4 and TRBJ1-2; D is unresolved. CDR3 sequence reads: CASSLRTDYGYTF. The CDR3 nucleotides read TGTGCCAGCAGCTTGAGGACGGACTATGGCTACACCTTC.